The TCR beta chain under discussion was sequenced for a study of OX40 agonist ivuxolimab in advanced cancers. About the study: Intravenous ivuxolimab at 0.01 to 10 mg/kg was given to patients every 2 weeks. Patients with hepatocellular carcinoma, melanoma, renal cell or head and neck cancer made up the dose-escalation patients. Three partial responders included one hepatocellular carcinoma patient and two cutaneous melanoma patients.

CDR3 length: 15 amino acids. Germline loops: CDR1 SEHNR, CDR2 FQNEAQ (reference sequence). Between the trimmed V and J ends, which lost 5 bases and 0 bases, there was a span of 11 bases. Details on this clone: The antigen is unknown.

Overall study results and limits: Also present in some nonresponders was a low level of normalized T-cell clonal expansion.

Here immunoSEQ multiplex PCR was the method, and the copy in TCRdb shows in-frame clones only, minus some. The sample carries just over 35,000 clones, over 75% recorded once. The TCR was taken from an adult with an advanced solid tumor such as melanoma, head and neck, liver or kidney cancer. This chain joins TRBV7-9 and TRBJ1-3; D remains ambiguous. The sample in question was CD4+ or CD8+ T cells sorted from blood, obtained in a trial of the OX40 agonist ivuxolimab. The CDR3 DNA reads as TGTGCCAGCAGCATTTTGGGGAACTCTGGAAACACCATATATTTT. This gives the protein CASSILGNSGNTIYF. Complete variable domain (other parts from reference TRBV7-9 and TRBJ1-3): DTGVSQNPRHKITKRGQNVTFRCDPISEHNRLYWYRQTLGQGPEFLTYFQNEAQLEKSRLLSDRFSAERPKGSFSTLEIQRTEQGDSAMYLCASSILGNSGNTIYFGEGSWLTVV.